Presented here are 8 T cell receptor beta chains from one specimen sequenced in a study of blood T cell repertoires in COVID-19. Repertoires were generated with immunoSEQ multiplex PCR, while TCRdb's copy carries only in-frame clones and drops some. The data hold 200,000 to 250,000 clones, with 70% to 90% observed a single time. Sequenced sample: PBMCs or T cells enriched from blood (not recorded which). The receptors shown here come from a man aged 25-40 years who had recovered from COVID-19.

The chain employs TRBV25-1 and TRBJ1-6; D gene unclear. Germline CDR1 is MGHDK and CDR2 is SYGVNS. Trimming removed 0 bases from V and 8 bases from J, with 11 bases in between. There are 15 residues in the CDR3. DNA for the CDR3: TGTGCCAGCAGTGAATACGGTAATGCTGATTCACCCCTCCACTTT. Its protein product is CASSEYGNADSPLHF.

The chain has TRBV12-5 and TRBJ2-1; a weak D match, TRBD2 (5 bases). The CDR3 contains 13 residues. Germline V lookup: CDR1 LGHNT, CDR2 FRNRAP. Trimming pared 2 bases from V and 9 bases from J, leaving 11 bases between. This CDR3 is CASGLNPGIEQFF. The CDR3 DNA sequence: TGTGCTAGTGGTTTGAACCCCGGGATTGAGCAGTTCTTC.

The genes are TRBV6-2 or TRBV6-3 and TRBJ1-5; D might be TRBD1 (5 bases). The CDR3 is 14 amino acids. Looked up from germline, CDR1 is MNHEY and CDR2 is SVGEGT. V lost 3 bases and J lost 7, with 13 bases in between. This CDR3 reads CASSYQGAGQPQHF. The CDR3, as DNA: TGTGCCAGCAGTTATCAGGGTGCCGGCCAGCCCCAGCATTTT.

This chain connects TRBV29-1 to TRBJ2-7; TRBD1 might be the D (5 bases). The ends were cut back, 4 bases at V and 3 bases at J, with 10 bases in the middle. The CDR3 runs to 12 residues. The germline V gene has CDR1 SQVTM and CDR2 ANQGSEA. The CDR3 protein is CSVADTHYEQYF. The DNA of the CDR3 is TGCAGCGTTGCGGACACCCACTACGAGCAGTACTTC.

The rearrangement uses TRBV7-9 and TRBJ2-1; 10 nucleotides agree with TRBD2. Germline CDR1 and CDR2: SEHNR and FQNEAQ (reference sequence). V dropped 6 bases and J dropped 7; count of bases not matched to a gene: 15. The CDR3 runs to 17 residues. CDR3 coding DNA: TGTGCCAGCAGTTTATTGGAAGTAGCGGGAGGCCGAAATGAGCAGTTCTTC. Protein product: CASSLLEVAGGRNEQFF.

V gene TRBV9 combines with J gene TRBJ2-1; TRBD1 agrees at 7 bases. Germline V lookup: CDR1 SGDLS, CDR2 YYNGEE. The CDR3 is 15 residues long. Unmatched junction bases numbered 2, after V lost 2 bases and J lost 0 bases. The CDR3 loop reads CASSVTGSSYNEQFF. CDR3 DNA sequence: TGTGCCAGCAGCGTGACAGGGAGCTCCTACAATGAGCAGTTCTTC.

The gene calls are TRBV30 and TRBJ2-1, with 8 bases that match TRBD1. V dropped 2 bases and J dropped 6; count of bases not matched to a gene: 9. CDR3 length equals 15 residues. CDR1 and CDR2 (germline): GTSNPN, SVGIG (reference sequence). Written as DNA, the CDR3 is TGTGCCTGGAGTCCCGGACAGGGACGGGTCAATGAGCAGTTCTTC. This translates into CAWSPGQGRVNEQFF.

The CDR3 DNA follows: TGTGCCAGCAGTTTATCCCCCAGGGCCCCAGATACGCAGTATTTT. As protein: CASSLSPRAPDTQYF. The chain links TRBV27 to TRBJ2-3; possibly TRBD1 for D (5 bases). The length of the CDR3 is 15 residues. Trimming took off 0 bases at V and 4 bases at J, with 11 bases between the two ends. Germline CDR1 reads MNHEY; CDR2 reads SMNVEV (reference sequence).